These 31 T cell receptor beta chains came from one sample sequenced in a study of identical twins. One entry per CDR3 protein results from TCRdb running MiXCR on the 5' RACE reads. The sample lists some 710,000 distinct CDR3 sequences, roughly 6.2% occurring once. The specimen sequenced was naive T cells sorted from blood. The receptors here all came from a man between 18 and 29 years old in good health.

This clonotype was seen repeatedly, ten times or more. The J gene is TRBJ2-1, the V gene TRBV29-1; 8 nucleotides match TRBD1. This CDR3 has 15 amino acids. V trimming: 8 bases; J trimming: 3 bases; junction bases outside the gene matches: 12. The germline V gene has CDR1 SQVTM and CDR2 ANQGSEA. CDR3: CSTGSGGLHYNEQFF. CDR3 DNA sequence: TGCAGCACAGGGTCAGGGGGCTTACACTACAATGAGCAGTTCTTC.

This clonotype was observed a few times. Mismatch with germline at one junction end may stem from a read error. The chain employs TRBV14 and TRBJ2-7; no firm D call. The CDR3 is 14 amino acids. Germline assignment: CDR1 SGHDN and CDR2 FVKESK. The CDR3: CACSQTPDPYEQYF. DNA for the CDR3: TGTGCCTGCAGCCAGACCCCGGATCCCTACGAGCAGTACTTC.

The J gene is TRBJ1-1, the V gene TRBV5-1; D not certain. V was cut by 0 bases and J by 1 base, with 13 bases left in between. Germline V gene lookup returns CDR1 SGHRS and CDR2 YFSETQ. The CDR3 is 16 amino acids. The CDR3 region is CASSLDRVGRNTEAFF. The CDR3 DNA sequence: TGCGCCAGCAGCTTGGATAGGGTAGGGAGGAACACTGAAGCTTTCTTT.

This clonotype came up many times. The V and J genes are TRBV20-1 and TRBJ2-1; 7 bases line up with TRBD2. Unmatched junction bases numbered 14, after V lost 0 bases and J lost 9 bases. The CDR3 covers 16 residues. Looked up from germline, CDR1 is DFQATT and CDR2 is SNEGSKA (reference sequence). CDR3 nucleotide sequence: TGCAGTGCTAGAGAGGTCAGGGCGGGAGCTGTGGTTGAGCAGTTCTTC. It specifies CSAREVRAGAVVEQFF.

This clonotype was counted many times. The V call is TRBV5-1, the J call TRBJ2-7; 9 bases match TRBD1. This CDR3 comprises 14 residues. Germline CDR1 SGHRS, CDR2 YFSETQ. The J segment lost 5 bases and the V segment lost 3 bases, leaving 6 bases of the junction unmatched. CDR3 sequence reads: CASSSNRGRDEQYF. The CDR3 DNA sequence: TGCGCCAGCAGCTCCAACAGGGGGCGCGACGAGCAGTACTTC.

This clonotype has ten or more counts. Here the CDR3 DNA reads TGCGCCAGCAGACTAGCGGGGCCTATCTACGAGCAGTACTTC. Its translation: CASRLAGPIYEQYF. This rearrangement joins TRBV5-1 to TRBJ2-7; TRBD2 matches 10 bases. The germline gives CDR1 SGHRS, CDR2 YFSETQ. The CDR3 loop spans 14 amino acids. The V gene end was trimmed by 5 bases and the J gene end by 3 bases; junction bases not matched to a gene: 5.

V and J are TRBV7-9 and TRBJ2-5; D tentatively fits TRBD1 or TRBD2 (5 bases each). The CDR3 length is 13 residues. The germline gives CDR1 SEHNR, CDR2 FQNEAQ (reference sequence). V lost 5 bases to trimming and J lost 4 bases, with 11 bases between them. The CDR3 is CASSQSGRETQYF. The CDR3 coding sequence is TGTGCCAGCAGCCAGTCAGGGAGAGAGACCCAGTACTTC.

This clonotype was recorded many times. This chain joins TRBV5-5 and TRBJ2-2; D is ambiguous. The germline gives CDR1 SGHKS, CDR2 YYEKEE (reference sequence). CDR3 length: 16 residues. V lost 0 bases and J lost 0, with 9 bases in between. The CDR3 DNA reads as TGTGCCAGCAGCTTGGAGCAGTTCACGAACACCGGGGAGCTGTTTTTT. Protein product: CASSLEQFTNTGELFF.

V is TRBV12-5 and J is TRBJ1-5; D is unclear. The CDR3 sequence is 11 residues long. CDR1 LGHNT and CDR2 FRNRAP come from the germline V gene. Between the trimmed V and J ends, which lost 3 bases and 5 bases, there was a span of 2 bases. CDR3 protein: CASGFDQPQHF. CDR3 bases: TGTGCTAGTGGTTTCGATCAGCCCCAGCATTTT.

This clonotype came up many times. The rearrangement joins TRBV10-2 to TRBJ2-1, with 7 bases that match TRBD2. CDR1 and CDR2 from the germline V gene are WSHSY and SAAADI. V gave up 3 bases and J gave up 5 bases; unmatched junction bases: 1. CDR3 size: 13 residues. The CDR3 DNA reads TGCGCCAGCAGTGATCTAGCGGACAATGAGCAGTTCTTC. This gives the protein CASSDLADNEQFF.

Many counts were recorded for this clonotype. The V call is TRBV12-3 or TRBV12-4, the J call TRBJ2-2, with D tentatively TRBD1 or TRBD2 (6 bases each). Trimming shortened V by 6 bases and J by 6 bases, and 17 bases separated the two germline ends. The CDR3 loop spans 15 amino acids. The CDR3 region is CASRPTGAFSGELFF. As DNA, the CDR3 is TGTGCCAGCAGGCCCACGGGGGCGTTTTCCGGGGAGCTGTTTTTT.

The chain has TRBV12-3 or TRBV12-4 and TRBJ1-3; D unclear. The CDR3 sequence is 12 residues long. The germline V and J ends were trimmed by 8 bases and 9 bases, with 14 bases remaining between them. For the CDR3, the DNA is TGTGCCAGCGCGCTAGTAGGTGTCACCATATATTTT. It is translated as CASALVGVTIYF.

This clonotype was seen ten or more times. CDR3 residues: CSARDPGAVQETQYF. The CDR3 DNA reads as TGCAGTGCTAGAGATCCAGGGGCGGTGCAAGAGACCCAGTACTTC. V gene TRBV20-1 combines with J gene TRBJ2-5; tentative D call: TRBD1 (6 bases). The ends were cut back, 0 bases at V and 2 bases at J, with 13 bases in the middle. This CDR3 spans 15 amino acids. The germline gives CDR1 DFQATT, CDR2 SNEGSKA (reference sequence).

This clonotype was seen more than once but under ten times. J is TRBJ2-5 and V is TRBV20-1; 7 positions match TRBD1. CDR3 length: 15 amino acids. V shed 2 bases and J 1 base; nucleotides not matched to a gene: 7. Germline V gives CDR1 DFQATT, CDR2 SNEGSKA (reference sequence). The CDR3 loop reads CSARTTGTVQETQYF. In DNA, the CDR3 is TGCAGTGCTAGAACGACAGGGACGGTCCAAGAGACCCAGTACTTC.

V usage is TRBV5-6 and J usage is TRBJ1-1; D call uncertain. Germline V gene data show CDR1 as SGHDT and CDR2 as YYEEEE. Trimming left V 4 bases short and J 3 bases short, with 16 bases between. CDR3 length: 15 residues. Here the CDR3 reads CASSPPRGKYTEAFF. In DNA, the CDR3 is TGTGCCAGCAGCCCGCCCCGAGGGAAGTACACTGAAGCTTTCTTT.

This clonotype was seen many times. The rearrangement uses TRBV29-1 and TRBJ2-5; D uncertain. The CDR3 covers 16 residues. Germline assignment: CDR1 SQVTM and CDR2 ANQGSEA. The V and J ends lost 4 bases and 3 bases respectively, with 21 bases between them. As DNA, the CDR3 is TGCAGCGTTGTACGGCGCCCGACTCATAAGGAAGAGACCCAGTACTTC. It translates to CSVVRRPTHKEETQYF.

This clonotype showed up many times. The chain has TRBV7-2 and TRBJ2-7; weak D call: TRBD2 (6 bases). The V end was cut by 6 bases, the J end by 7 bases, with 16 bases between. Germline CDR1 is SGHTA and CDR2 is FQGNSA. The CDR3 contains 13 residues. The CDR3: CASSYTPGGEQYF. Written as DNA, the CDR3 is TGTGCCAGCAGTTACACCCCCGGGGGTGAGCAGTACTTC.

The V and J genes are TRBV12-3 or TRBV12-4 and TRBJ1-1; weak D call: TRBD1 (5 bases). This CDR3 is built from 15 residues. Trimming shortened V by 0 bases and J by 7 bases, and 15 bases separated the two germline ends. In DNA form, the CDR3 reads TGTGCCAGCAGTTTAGCAGGGGTTCGGAGCGGTGAAGCTTTCTTT. Translated, it gives CASSLAGVRSGEAFF.

This clonotype was recorded at least ten times. The V and J genes are TRBV7-8 and TRBJ1-2, with TRBD1 as a possible D gene (5 bases). Germline-derived CDR1 and CDR2 are SGHVS and FQNEAQ. V lost 2 bases and J 6 bases, leaving 10 bases between the germline ends. This CDR3 has 13 amino acids. CDR3 region: CASSLLQGNGYTF. CDR3 sequence (DNA): TGTGCCAGCAGCTTACTGCAGGGAAATGGCTACACCTTC.

This clonotype came up a few times. The chain is built from TRBV19 and TRBJ2-1; tentative D call: TRBD1 (6 bases). The CDR3 runs to 16 residues. Trimming removed 10 bases at V and 0 bases at J, with 19 bases between. Germline V gene lookup returns CDR1 LNHDA and CDR2 SQIVND (reference sequence). For the CDR3, the DNA is TGTGCCACCACAGGGAGCGTGGCCAGCTCCTACAATGAGCAGTTCTTC. Amino acid sequence: CATTGSVASSYNEQFF. Full variable domain (outside the CDR3, taken from reference TRBV19 and TRBJ2-1): DGGITQSPKYLFRKEGQNVTLSCEQNLNHDAMYWYRQDPGQGLRLIYYSQIVNDFQKGDIAEGYSVSREKKESFPLTVTSAQKNPTAFYLCATTGSVASSYNEQFFGPGTRLTVL.

This clonotype has more than one count but fewer than ten. The gene calls are TRBV12-3 or TRBV12-4 and TRBJ2-3; D is unclear. Trimming cost V 3 bases and J 2 bases, with 15 bases left between them. This CDR3 spans 16 amino acids. CDR3 residues: CASSFWAGVATDTQYF. The CDR3 nucleotides are TGTGCCAGCAGTTTTTGGGCAGGCGTCGCCACAGATACGCAGTATTTT.

This clonotype was detected many times. The CDR3 DNA reads TGTGCCAGCAGCCGGGACAGGAGGGAGACCCAGTACTTC. Translation gives CASSRDRRETQYF. The V call is TRBV6-6, the J call TRBJ2-5; 8 bases are shared with TRBD1. The CDR3 sequence is 13 residues long. The V and J ends lost 6 bases and 5 bases, in that order; junction bases with no gene match: 5. CDR1 and CDR2 (germline): MNHNY, SVGAGI (reference sequence).

In its sample, this clonotype was seen many times. This chain uses TRBV7-2 with TRBJ2-7, with D unresolved. Trimming took 1 base from V and 5 from J, leaving 12 bases between them. The CDR3 loop spans 14 amino acids. CDR1 SGHTA and CDR2 FQGNSA come from the germline V gene. The CDR3 sequence is CASSLGEGFHEQYF. In nucleotides, the CDR3 is TGTGCCAGCAGCTTAGGGGAAGGCTTTCACGAGCAGTACTTC.

This clonotype turned up a few times. The CDR3 coding sequence is TGCAGCGGCGAGACTAGCGGGAACACCGGGGAGCTGTTTTTT. It is translated as CSGETSGNTGELFF. The chain is built from TRBV29-1 and TRBJ2-2, with TRBD2 identical over 9 bases. Germline CDR1 and CDR2: SQVTM and ANQGSEA. Germline trimming cut 7 bases from V and 1 base from J; bases unmatched to any gene: 4. CDR3 size: 14 residues.

About this clonotype: This may be a read error, as it is one base from a much larger clone. This sequence joins TRBV7-9 and TRBJ2-7, with 12 bases that match TRBD2. Germline lookup yields CDR1 SEHNR and CDR2 FQNEAQ (reference sequence). The J segment lost 3 bases and the V segment lost 8 bases, leaving 8 bases of the junction unmatched. The CDR3 covers 15 residues. The CDR3, as DNA: TGTGCCAGCCTCCGACTAGCGGGGGACGGCTACGAGCAGTACTTC. It translates to CASLRLAGDGYEQYF.

This chain connects TRBV4-2 to TRBJ2-7; TRBD1 matches at 9 bases. Germline trimming cut 4 bases from V and 2 bases from J; bases unmatched to any gene: 9. CDR1 is LGHNA, CDR2 YNFKEQ, per germline. The CDR3 covers 16 residues. DNA for the CDR3: TGTGCCAGCAGCCCACATTTCGGACAGGGGACCTACGAGCAGTACTTC. Translating it yields CASSPHFGQGTYEQYF.

This clonotype was counted many times. The CDR3 DNA reads as TGCAGCGCCCGGACCCTGATGAATAGCAATCAGCCCCAGCATTTT. Amino acids: CSARTLMNSNQPQHF. V and J are TRBV29-1 and TRBJ1-5; unclear D gene. Trimming removed 7 bases at V and 0 bases at J, with 16 bases between. Germline CDR1 SQVTM, CDR2 ANQGSEA. CDR3 size: 15 residues.

The chain is built from TRBV12-3 or TRBV12-4 and TRBJ2-1, with D perhaps matching TRBD2 (6 bases). The CDR3 contains 14 residues. V lost 7 bases to trimming and J lost 2 bases, with 12 bases between them. The CDR3 here is CASTRASAYNEQFF. The DNA of the CDR3 is TGTGCCAGCACAAGGGCTAGCGCCTACAATGAGCAGTTCTTC.

This clonotype was observed a handful of times. This sequence joins TRBV7-2 and TRBJ2-1, with D unclear. This CDR3 contains 11 residues. CDR1 SGHTA and CDR2 FQGNSA come from the germline V gene. The V end was cut by 8 bases, the J end by 14 bases, with 16 bases between. Here the CDR3 DNA reads TGTGCCAGCCCTGTTTTTTCGGGCGAGTTCTTC. It translates to CASPVFSGEFF.

In its sample, this clonotype was seen a few times. This chain connects TRBV10-3 to TRBJ2-7, with D unresolved. Germline CDR1 is ENHRY and CDR2 is SYGVKD. V lost 3 bases, J lost 3 bases, and 9 bases lay in between. The CDR3 runs 13 residues. CDR3 nucleotide sequence: TGTGCCATCAGTGACGAAAGAGGCTACGAGCAGTACTTC. Its protein product is CAISDERGYEQYF.

This clonotype was seen many times. This sequence joins TRBV15 and TRBJ2-7; no firm D call. Trimming stripped 8 bases from V and 0 bases from J, with 11 bases between. CDR1 and CDR2 (germline): LNHNV, YYDKDF (reference sequence). The CDR3 contains 13 residues. CDR3 sequence (DNA): TGTGCCACCCGGGCTGAGAACTCCTACGAGCAGTACTTC. Its protein product is CATRAENSYEQYF.